The next 10 T cell receptor beta chains were all read from a single sample in a study of Tregs in tolerant kidney transplant recipients. The assay was immunoSEQ multiplex PCR, and TCRdb's table has in-frame clones only and misses some. This table lists about 48,000 clones. This sample comprised CD4+ T cells from blood, obtained before the transplant. The origin of the receptors is a human donor who received a combined kidney and bone marrow transplant.

About this clone: The sequence runs out 3 residues before the end of the CDR3; the remainder is reconstructed from the germline J gene. The chain joins TRBV30 to TRBJ2-7; the D gene could be TRBD1 or TRBD2 (5 bases each). Trimming left V 0 bases short and J 0 bases short, with 15 bases between. Per the germline V gene, CDR1 is GTSNPN and CDR2 is SVGIG (reference sequence). The CDR3 contains 16 residues. The CDR3 DNA, read in part, is TGTGCCTGGAGTGTGCGGTTAAGGGGAGACTCCTACGAG. It yields the protein CAWSVRLRGDSYE. The full CDR3 is CAWSVRLRGDSYEQYF.

The CDR3 DNA, read in part, is TGTGCCAGCAGCTTAACGGGACTAGAGAGTGATACG. As protein: CASSLTGLESDT. Given in full, the CDR3 is CASSLTGLESDTQYF. The genes are TRBV11-3 and TRBJ2-3; TRBD2 matches 8 bases. The read ends 3 residues shy of where the CDR3 ends; the end is completed using the germline J gene. The CDR3 is 15 amino acids. With 2 bases clipped from V and 6 bases from J, the junction kept 7 bases outside the gene matches. Per germline, CDR1 SGHNT and CDR2 YENEEA.

Points on this clone: The CDR3 end is not reached by the read, which stops 3 residues before it; the germline J gene fills it in. V and J are TRBV13 and TRBJ2-2; D remains ambiguous. CDR1 is PRHDT, CDR2 FYEKMQ, per germline (reference sequence). Trimming took 0 bases from V and 4 from J, leaving 15 bases between them. This CDR3 contains 17 residues. The sequenced CDR3 bases are TGTGCCAGCAGCTTAGGCCTGGAGACTGGAAGCACCGGGGAG. Protein sequence: CASSLGLETGSTGE. The CDR3 in its entirety is CASSLGLETGSTGELFF.

Notes on this clone: The read stops 3 residues short of the end of the CDR3; the missing end is completed from the germline J gene. The rearrangement links TRBV19 to TRBJ1-2, with a tentative D call TRBD1 (5 bases). Germline V lookup: CDR1 LNHDA, CDR2 SQIVND (reference sequence). The CDR3 is made up of 14 amino acids. The CDR3 protein is CASSVKLQGGGYTF. The CDR3 DNA, read in part, is TGTGCCAGTAGTGTCAAGCTTCAGGGAGGGGGC.

Turning to this clone: The CDR3 is cut off 3 residues early in the read; its end comes from the germline J gene. This chain connects TRBV29-1 to TRBJ2-3; 13 bases fit TRBD2. CDR1 SQVTM and CDR2 ANQGSEA come from the germline V gene. CDR3 length equals 15 residues. J was trimmed by 4 bases and V by 4 bases; bases with no gene match: 5. The covered CDR3 bases are TGCAGCGTTGGAGGGACTAGCGGGATATCAGATACG. Amino acids: CSVGGTSGISDT. The whole CDR3 reads CSVGGTSGISDTQYF.

Of note for this clone: The observed sequence ends 3 residues before the CDR3 terminus, with the missing tail filled in from the germline J gene. This rearrangement joins TRBV20-1 to TRBJ2-3, with D unresolved. CDR3 length: 14 residues. From germline, CDR1 is DFQATT and CDR2 SNEGSKA (reference sequence). Between the trimmed V and J ends, which lost 1 base and 1 base, there was a span of 9 bases. Partial CDR3 DNA: TGCAGTGCTAGAGGTCTATCCGGCACAGATACG. Encoded protein: CSARGLSGTDT. The whole CDR3 reads CSARGLSGTDTQYF.

About this clone itself: The observed sequence ends 3 residues before the CDR3 terminus, with the missing tail filled in from the germline J gene. J is TRBJ1-3 and V is TRBV19; 7 positions agree with TRBD1. The CDR3 covers 15 residues. Germline values: CDR1 LNHDA, CDR2 SQIVND (reference sequence). V lost 5 bases and J lost 0; bases outside the gene matches: 4. CDR3 bases read: TGTGCCAGTAGTCTCCCAGGGGGCTCTGGAAACACC. Translation gives CASSLPGGSGNT. The full-length CDR3 reads as CASSLPGGSGNTIYF.

A remark on this clone: Read sequence stops 3 residues before the CDR3 end, and the germline J gene provides the missing end. V gene TRBV19 combines with J gene TRBJ2-7, with 8 bases matching TRBD2. V was pared by 7 bases and J by 0 bases, with 5 bases of the junction left unmatched. From germline, CDR1 is LNHDA and CDR2 SQIVND (reference sequence). The CDR3 covers 14 residues. CDR3 region: CASKERETSYEQYF. The sequenced part of the CDR3 DNA is TGTGCCAGTAAAGAGCGGGAGACCTCCTACGAG.

Concerning this clone: The read falls 3 residues short of the CDR3 end, and the missing part is taken from the germline J gene. The rearrangement links TRBV10-1 to TRBJ2-1; 13 positions agree with TRBD2. In germline, CDR1 is WNHNN, CDR2 SYGVQD (reference sequence). Trimming at V came to 0 bases and at J to 6 bases, leaving 2 bases not matched to a gene. CDR3 size: 16 residues. The CDR3 DNA, read in part, is TGCGCCAGCAGTGAGTCCAGACTAGCGGGAGGCAATGAG. As protein: CASSESRLAGGNE. The full CDR3 protein is CASSESRLAGGNEQFF.

Turning to this clone: The CDR3 end lies 3 residues beyond the end of the read and is filled in from the germline J gene. The rearrangement links TRBV6-2 or TRBV6-3 to TRBJ2-7; D is perhaps TRBD2 (6 bases). The V gene's germline CDR1 is MNHEY and CDR2 SVGEGT. The CDR3 consists of 14 residues. Trimming cost V 2 bases and J 3 bases, with 11 bases left between them. CDR3 amino acids: CASSYRDGGYEQYF. Incomplete CDR3 DNA: TGTGCCAGCAGTTACCGGGACGGGGGCTACGAG.